The next 14 T cell receptor beta chains were all read from a single sample in a study of identical twins (dated by TCRdb to 2016 to 2017). The library was produced with 5' RACE. The run used an Illumina HiSeq 2000. TCRdb handled the public reads itself, with Q25 trimming in fastp and clone calling in MiXCR, and kept productive beta chains. Rows are unified per CDR3 protein, each entry keeping the most common DNA and genes. The sample table records 450,000 to 600,000 distinct CDR3 sequences; around 20% of these occur just once. Around 0.47% of the sample rests with the top ten. This same sample was also part of a study on yellow fever vaccine responses in identical twins.

The sequenced sample consisted of CD4+ T cells sorted from blood. Receptors were obtained from a woman aged 18-29 years in good health.

In DNA form, the CDR3 reads TGTGCCAGCAGTTGGTCCCGAGGGGGCTTGGACACCGGGGAGCTGTTTTTT. It encodes CASSWSRGGLDTGELFF. This chain uses TRBV12-3 or TRBV12-4 with TRBJ2-2; TRBD1 matches at 7 bases. V lost 4 bases to trimming and J lost 3 bases; unmatched junction nucleotides: 11. The CDR3 is 17 amino acids.

The V and J genes are TRBV5-1 and TRBJ2-1; D gene ambiguous. The CDR3 loop spans 15 amino acids. Trimming shortened V by 1 base and J by 2 bases, and 10 bases separated the two germline ends. The germline CDR1 and CDR2 sequences are SGHRS and YFSETQ. CDR3 sequence: CASSLYTPAYNEQFF. The CDR3 DNA sequence: TGCGCCAGCAGCTTGTATACGCCAGCCTACAATGAGCAGTTCTTC.

The chain is built from TRBV20-1 and TRBJ2-7, with 11 nucleotides matching TRBD2. In germline, CDR1 is DFQATT, CDR2 SNEGSKA (reference sequence). This CDR3 comprises 13 residues. V trimming: 5 bases; J trimming: 5 bases; junction bases outside the gene matches: 5. The DNA of the CDR3 is TGCAGTGCTGGACGACTAGCGGGGAACGAGCAGTACGTC. Translated, it gives CSAGRLAGNEQYV.

This clonotype occurred a few times. The V and J genes are TRBV27 and TRBJ2-2; D gene unclear. CDR3 size: 15 residues. Looked up from germline, CDR1 is MNHEY and CDR2 is SMNVEV (reference sequence). Deletions cut 3 bases from V and 0 bases from J, with 8 bases between. DNA of the CDR3: TGTGCCAGCAGTTTCCTCGGAACGAACACCGGGGAGCTGTTTTTT. As protein: CASSFLGTNTGELFF.

This clonotype occurred a few times. The CDR3 nucleotides read TGTGCCAGCAGAAATCCACGGGGGAGCTCCTACGAGCAGTACTTC. Amino acid sequence: CASRNPRGSSYEQYF. The rearrangement links TRBV6-1 to TRBJ2-7; perhaps TRBD2 as D (6 bases). Germline assignment: CDR1 MNHNS and CDR2 SASEGT. The CDR3 contains 15 residues. Trimming pared 6 bases from V and 0 bases from J, leaving 15 bases between.

The chain links TRBV10-3 to TRBJ2-1, with D unclear. The germline V gene encodes CDR1 ENHRY and CDR2 SYGVKD. The CDR3 spans 12 residues. The V and J ends lost 3 bases and 6 bases respectively, with 6 bases between them. CDR3 sequence (DNA): TGTGCCATCAGTGATAGGGTCAATGAGCAGTTCTTC. The encoded protein is CAISDRVNEQFF.

The chain employs TRBV29-1 and TRBJ1-1; D is uncertain. The CDR3 totals 13 residues. The germline V gene has CDR1 SQVTM and CDR2 ANQGSEA. V shed 5 bases and J shed 1 base, with 11 bases lying between them. The CDR3 DNA follows: TGCAGCGTTTCATTGGGAGGGAACACTGAAGCTTTCTTT. This gives the protein CSVSLGGNTEAFF. The whole variable domain, filled in from reference TRBV29-1 and TRBJ1-1, reads SAVISQKPSRDICQRGTSLTIQCQVDSQVTMMFWYRQQPGQSLTLIATANQGSEATYESGFVIDKFPISRPNLTFSTLTVSNMSPEDSSIYLCSVSLGGNTEAFFGQGTRLTVV.

This clonotype occurred a few times. The gene calls are TRBV6-1 and TRBJ2-7; D call uncertain. The CDR3 is 15 amino acids. Germline-derived CDR1 and CDR2 are MNHNS and SASEGT. V gave up 5 bases and J gave up 0 bases, with 14 bases separating them. CDR3 bases: TGTGCCAGCAGTCCGGTTGACGGTAGCTCCTACGAGCAGTACGTC. Its translation is CASSPVDGSSYEQYV.

In its sample, this clonotype was seen a few times. The chain joins TRBV10-3 to TRBJ2-7; the match to TRBD2 covers 9 bases. J gave up 4 bases and V 4 bases, and 11 bases lay outside the gene matches. CDR1 and CDR2 (germline): ENHRY, SYGVKD. The CDR3 length is 16 residues. CDR3 protein: CAISGNEGLASYEQYF. The DNA of the CDR3 is TGTGCCATCAGTGGGAATGAAGGACTAGCGAGTTACGAGCAGTACTTC.

The chain employs TRBV10-3 and TRBJ1-2; D remains ambiguous. V lost 9 bases to trimming and J lost 4 bases, with 21 bases between them. The V gene's germline CDR1 is ENHRY and CDR2 SYGVKD. The CDR3 has 15 amino acids. CDR3 sequence (DNA): TGTGCCATATCTTTAGGGAAGGGTGGCTTCTATGGCTACACCTTC. Protein product: CAISLGKGGFYGYTF.

The chain has TRBV3-1 and TRBJ1-2, with 8 bases fitting TRBD1. This CDR3 spans 16 amino acids. Germline CDR1 is LGHDT and CDR2 is YNNKEL (reference sequence). Trimming took 2 bases from V and 0 from J; bases not matched to a gene: 5. CDR3 sequence reads: CASSQRTGNTNYGYTF. DNA for the CDR3: TGTGCCAGCAGCCAAAGGACAGGGAACACTAACTATGGCTACACCTTC.

This chain connects TRBV5-1 to TRBJ2-2; TRBD1 agrees at 7 bases. Germline CDR1 SGHRS, CDR2 YFSETQ. With 0 bases clipped from V and 5 bases from J, the junction kept 4 bases outside the gene matches. This CDR3 contains 15 residues. The CDR3 sequence is CASSLETGLTGELFF. In DNA, the CDR3 is TGCGCCAGCAGCTTGGAGACAGGGTTGACCGGGGAGCTGTTTTTT.

This chain connects TRBV5-4 to TRBJ2-4; 9 positions agree with TRBD2. Per the germline V gene, CDR1 is SGHNT and CDR2 is YYREEE (reference sequence). This CDR3 contains 17 residues. The J segment lost 7 bases and the V segment lost 4 bases, leaving 15 bases of the junction unmatched. The CDR3: CASSGGLAGGPRNIQYF. CDR3 nucleotide sequence: TGTGCCAGCAGCGGGGGGCTTGCGGGAGGGCCCCGTAACATTCAGTACTTC.

For the CDR3, the DNA is TGCAGTGCTAGCGGGACTAGCAGGACCTACAATGAGCAGTTCTTC. The encoded protein is CSASGTSRTYNEQFF. The gene calls are TRBV20-1 and TRBJ2-1; 9 positions match TRBD2. V shed 3 bases and J 2 bases; nucleotides not matched to a gene: 5. Germline CDR1 and CDR2: DFQATT and SNEGSKA (reference sequence). This CDR3 has 15 residues.